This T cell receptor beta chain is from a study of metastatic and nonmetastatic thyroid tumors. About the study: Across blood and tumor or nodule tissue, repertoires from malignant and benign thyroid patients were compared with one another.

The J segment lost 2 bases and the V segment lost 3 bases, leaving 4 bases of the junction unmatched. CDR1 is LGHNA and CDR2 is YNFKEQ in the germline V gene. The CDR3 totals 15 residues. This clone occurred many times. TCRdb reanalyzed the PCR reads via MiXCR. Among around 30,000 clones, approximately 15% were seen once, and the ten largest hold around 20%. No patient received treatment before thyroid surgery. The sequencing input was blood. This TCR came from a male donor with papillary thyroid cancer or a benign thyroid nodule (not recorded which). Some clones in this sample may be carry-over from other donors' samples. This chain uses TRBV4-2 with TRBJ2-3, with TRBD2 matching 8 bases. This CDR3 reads CASSQTGGPTDTQYF. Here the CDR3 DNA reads TGTGCCAGCAGCCAGACGGGAGGGCCCACAGATACGCAGTATTTT.